A single sample is the source of the 24 T cell receptor beta chains below, sequenced in a study of T cells in women clearing cervical HPV infection. Assay: immunoSEQ multiplex PCR; the TCRdb copy retains only in-frame clones and omits some. The sample has 30,000 to 40,000 clones. Sequenced sample: blood buffy coat. These receptors were collected from a woman aged 18-70 years with a cervical HPV16 infection that either progressed to CIN3+ or cleared (not recorded which).

Remarks on this clone: The DNA ends 3 residues before the CDR3 does, and the rest of the CDR3 is filled in from the germline J gene. The chain has TRBV2 and TRBJ1-2, with 7 bases matching TRBD1. CDR1 SNHLY and CDR2 FYNNEI come from the germline V gene. This CDR3 contains 14 residues. V dropped 5 bases and J dropped 4; count of bases not matched to a gene: 7. The CDR3 DNA, read in part, is TGTGCCAGCAGTTCCTTCGCAGGGGGCTATGGC. It is translated as CASSSFAGGYG. The CDR3 reads in full as CASSSFAGGYGYTF. The whole variable domain, remainder taken from reference TRBV2 and TRBJ1-2, is EPEVTQTPSHQVTQMGQEVILRCVPISNHLYFYWYRQILGQKVEFLVSFYNNEISEKSEIFDDQFSVERPDGSNFTLKIRSTKLEDSAMYFCASSSFAGGYGYTFGSGTRLTVV.

Regarding this clone: Read coverage stops 3 residues before the CDR3 terminus; the germline J gene supplies the remainder. The J gene is TRBJ1-1, the V gene TRBV19; D call uncertain. CDR3 size: 14 residues. Germline CDR1 reads LNHDA; CDR2 reads SQIVND (reference sequence). The CDR3 reads CASSMRGLNQPAFF. The sequenced CDR3 bases are TGTGCCAGTAGTATGCGGGGTCTCAATCAGCCC.

On this clone: From the germline J gene comes the end of the CDR3, since the read stops 3 residues before it. This chain links TRBV7-9 with TRBJ1-2, with TRBD1 matching 8 bases. The CDR3 has 15 amino acids. Germline lookup yields CDR1 SEHNR and CDR2 FQNEAQ (reference sequence). The CDR3 sequence: CASSLASGGFHDYTF. Partial CDR3 DNA: TGTGCCAGCAGCTTAGCTTCAGGGGGCTTCCACGAC. Variable domain in full (rest from reference TRBV7-9 and TRBJ1-2): DTGVSQNPRHKITKRGQNVTFRCDPISEHNRLYWYRQTLGQGPEFLTYFQNEAQLEKSRLLSDRFSAERPKGSFSTLEIQRTEQGDSAMYLCASSLASGGFHDYTFGSGTRLTVV.

With regard to this clone: Read sequence stops 3 residues before the CDR3 end, and the germline J gene provides the missing end. The gene calls are TRBV6-7 and TRBJ2-7, with 10 positions matching TRBD2. TRBV6-7 belongs to the ORF category, with a function that is uncertain. Unmatched junction bases numbered 7, after V lost 0 bases and J lost 5 bases. This CDR3 comprises 16 residues. CDR3 DNA, as far as it was read: TGTGCCAGCAGTTACTCGCTAGCGGGAGAACGGAACGAG. Amino acids: CASSYSLAGERNE. The CDR3 reads in full as CASSYSLAGERNEQYF.

On this clone itself: The read halts 3 residues ahead of the CDR3 end, with the missing end drawn from the germline J gene. The chain combines TRBV30 with TRBJ2-2; D perhaps matches TRBD2 (6 bases). Per the germline V gene, CDR1 is GTSNPN and CDR2 is SVGIG (reference sequence). The CDR3 has 13 residues. V lost 0 bases to trimming and J lost 6 bases, with 8 bases between them. The sequenced part of the CDR3 DNA is TGTGCCTGGAGTGTAGGCGGGGCCGGGGAG. Translated, it gives CAWSVGGAGE. The CDR3 as a whole reads CAWSVGGAGELFF. The full variable domain, in which reference TRBV30 and TRBJ2-2 provide the parts outside the CDR3, is SQTIHQWPATLVQPVGSPLSLECTVEGTSNPNLYWYRQAAGRGLQLLFYSVGIGQISSEVPQNLSASRPQDRQFILSSKKLLLSDSGFYLCAWSVGGAGELFFGEGSRLTVL.

Notes on this clone: The read ends 3 residues shy of where the CDR3 ends; the end is completed using the germline J gene. The chain recombines TRBV13 with TRBJ2-2; a weak D match, TRBD2 (5 bases). V dropped 5 bases and J dropped 3 bases, with 10 bases sitting between them. CDR1 and CDR2 from the germline V gene are PRHDT and FYEKMQ (reference sequence). The CDR3 spans 14 residues. The CDR3 is CASSRELDTGELFF. The CDR3 DNA, read in part, is TGTGCCAGCAGCCGGGAACTAGACACCGGGGAG. Full variable domain (missing parts from reference TRBV13 and TRBJ2-2): AAGVIQSPRHLIKEKRETATLKCYPIPRHDTVYWYQQGPGQDPQFLISFYEKMQSDKGSIPDRFSAQQFSDYHSELNMSSLELGDSALYFCASSRELDTGELFFGEGSRLTVL.

CDR3 DNA, as far as it was read: TGCAGTGCTGCCCTCGGCGGGACAGATACCGGGGAG. Protein product: CSAALGGTDTGE. The CDR3 as a whole reads CSAALGGTDTGELFF. The rearrangement links TRBV20-1 to TRBJ2-2; D might be TRBD1 (7 bases). The CDR3 end lies 3 residues beyond the end of the read and is filled in from the germline J gene. Trimming left V 5 bases short and J 5 bases short, with 18 bases between. Per germline, CDR1 DFQATT and CDR2 SNEGSKA (reference sequence). The CDR3 consists of 15 residues.

Notes on this clone: Read data end 3 residues before the CDR3 end; the end is taken from the germline J gene. The chain has TRBV7-9 and TRBJ1-2; 8 bases agree with TRBD1. The CDR3 loop spans 14 amino acids. V was pared by 4 bases and J by 6 bases, with 7 bases of the junction left unmatched. Per the germline V gene, CDR1 is SEHNR and CDR2 is FQNEAQ (reference sequence). CDR3 residues: CASSSYGQGDGYTF. The CDR3 DNA, read in part, is TGTGCCAGCAGCTCATACGGACAGGGAGATGGC. Variable domain in full (rest from reference TRBV7-9 and TRBJ1-2): DTGVSQNPRHKITKRGQNVTFRCDPISEHNRLYWYRQTLGQGPEFLTYFQNEAQLEKSRLLSDRFSAERPKGSFSTLEIQRTEQGDSAMYLCASSSYGQGDGYTFGSGTRLTVV.

As to this clone: The sequence runs out 3 residues before the end of the CDR3; the remainder is reconstructed from the germline J gene. The V gene is TRBV19, the J gene TRBJ1-1; 9 positions agree with TRBD1. The trim removed 9 bases at V and 3 bases at J, leaving 11 bases unmatched. CDR1 is LNHDA and CDR2 is SQIVND in the germline V gene (reference sequence). The CDR3 length is 15 residues. The CDR3 loop is CASQWMGQGDTEAFF. Partial CDR3 DNA: TGTGCCAGCCAATGGATGGGACAGGGAGACACTGAA.

As concerns this clone: The sequence runs out 3 residues before the end of the CDR3; the remainder is reconstructed from the germline J gene. The chain uses TRBV2 and TRBJ1-2; D ambiguous. The CDR3 is 15 amino acids. The V gene's germline CDR1 is SNHLY and CDR2 FYNNEI. CDR3 residues: CASRGTGLAKNIYTF. Incomplete CDR3 DNA: TGTGCCAGCAGGGGAACGGGGTTAGCCAAAAACATC.

Regarding this clone: The read ends 3 residues shy of where the CDR3 ends; the end is completed using the germline J gene. The rearrangement joins TRBV7-9 to TRBJ1-2; TRBD1 agrees at 9 bases. Germline CDR1 SEHNR, CDR2 FQNEAQ (reference sequence). CDR3 length: 15 residues. The CDR3 loop reads CASSFPGTGTYEYTF. Incomplete CDR3 DNA: TGTGCCAGCAGCTTTCCCGGGACAGGGACCTACGAG. The full variable domain, with the rest looked up from reference TRBV7-9 and TRBJ1-2, is DTGVSQNPRHKITKRGQNVTFRCDPISEHNRLYWYRQTLGQGPEFLTYFQNEAQLEKSRLLSDRFSAERPKGSFSTLEIQRTEQGDSAMYLCASSFPGTGTYEYTFGSGTRLTVV.

In the case of this clone: The CDR3 end lies 3 residues beyond the end of the read and is filled in from the germline J gene. V usage is TRBV11-2 and J usage is TRBJ2-7, with a weak D call TRBD1 (6 bases). Germline V gives CDR1 SGHAT, CDR2 FQNNGV. The CDR3 has 15 amino acids. With 1 base removed from V and 0 bases from J, the gap between germline ends came to 10 bases. CDR3 DNA, as far as it was read: TGTGCCAGCAGCTTAGGATCGACAGGCTCCTACGAG. Protein: CASSLGSTGSYE. The CDR3, in full, reads CASSLGSTGSYEQYF.

A remark on this clone: Sequencing ends 3 residues short of the CDR3 end; the germline J gene provides the rest. The gene calls are TRBV7-8 and TRBJ2-1; 8 positions match TRBD2. The junction had 6 bases not matched to a gene; V was cut back by 8 bases and J by 0 bases. CDR1 is SGHVS and CDR2 is FQNEAQ in the germline V gene. The CDR3 covers 15 residues. The CDR3 here is CASSPGGSSYNEQFF. The DNA read from the CDR3 is TGTGCCAGCTCCCCGGGGGGGAGCTCCTACAATGAG.

CDR3 sequence reads: CASSMGKGRGEQYF. The CDR3 bases that were read are TGTGCCAGTAGTATGGGAAAGGGTAGGGGCGAG. The V call is TRBV19, the J call TRBJ2-7, with D possibly being TRBD1 (5 bases). The read ends 3 residues before the CDR3 terminus; that terminus is restored from the germline J gene. Between the trimmed V and J ends, which lost 3 bases and 6 bases, there was a span of 15 bases. Germline V gene lookup returns CDR1 LNHDA and CDR2 SQIVND (reference sequence). This CDR3 is 14 amino acids long.

Turning to this clone: The read terminates 3 residues ahead of where the CDR3 ends, so the germline J gene completes it. This chain uses TRBV19 with TRBJ1-5, with D maybe TRBD1 (6 bases). Deletions cut 7 bases from V and 6 bases from J, with 16 bases between. CDR3 length: 14 residues. Per the germline V gene, CDR1 is LNHDA and CDR2 is SQIVND (reference sequence). CDR3 sequence: CASTPTGGGQPQHF. The CDR3 DNA, read in part, is TGTGCCAGTACCCCGACGGGGGGCGGTCAGCCC.

Comment on this clone: From the germline J gene comes the end of the CDR3, since the read stops 3 residues before it. The genes are TRBV7-3 and TRBJ2-1; 9 bases match TRBD1. CDR3 length: 15 amino acids. Germline CDR1 SGHTA, CDR2 FQGTGA. The J segment lost 1 base and the V segment lost 4 bases, leaving 2 bases of the junction unmatched. The sequenced CDR3 bases are TGTGCCAGCAGCTCAGGACAGGGGTCCTACAATGAG. It encodes CASSSGQGSYNE. The entire CDR3 protein reads CASSSGQGSYNEQFF.

Details on this clone: Read coverage stops 3 residues before the CDR3 terminus; the germline J gene supplies the remainder. The chain employs TRBV7-9 and TRBJ2-4; D may be TRBD1 (6 bases). Per the germline V gene, CDR1 is SEHNR and CDR2 is FQNEAQ (reference sequence). There are 13 residues in the CDR3. The CDR3 bases that were read are TGTGCCAGCAGCCAGGGACAAGGGCCAGGT. It yields the protein CASSQGQGPG. Given in full, the CDR3 is CASSQGQGPGQYF.

A word on this clone: The read finishes 3 residues shy of the CDR3 end, and the germline J gene is used to complete it. V is TRBV5-4 and J is TRBJ2-3, with D maybe TRBD1 (6 bases). Trimming pared 0 bases from V and 6 bases from J, leaving 17 bases between. CDR3 length: 16 amino acids. The germline V gene encodes CDR1 SGHNT and CDR2 YYREEE (reference sequence). The sequenced part of the CDR3 DNA is TGTGCCAGCAGCTTGGATTCGGGCAGGGGATGGGATACG. Translation gives CASSLDSGRGWDT. The entire CDR3 protein is CASSLDSGRGWDTQYF.

Of note for this clone: The CDR3 extends 3 residues past the end of the read, so its final part is completed from the germline J gene. V gene TRBV9 combines with J gene TRBJ1-1; TRBD1 matches 12 bases. The CDR3 contains 19 residues. The V gene end was trimmed by 0 bases and the J gene end by 6 bases; junction bases not matched to a gene: 15. CDR1 is SGDLS and CDR2 is YYNGEE in the germline V gene. CDR3 DNA, as far as it was read: TGTGCCAGCAGCGTAGAGGGTCGGGGGGACAGGGGGCGCGGAGCTGAA. Its protein is CASSVEGRGDRGRGAE. Given in full, the CDR3 is CASSVEGRGDRGRGAEAFF.

Of note for this clone: The missing CDR3 end, 3 residues past where the read stops, is filled in from the germline J gene. The gene calls are TRBV19 and TRBJ1-4; tentative D call: TRBD1 (6 bases). V lost 6 bases and J lost 5, with 10 bases in between. Per germline, CDR1 LNHDA and CDR2 SQIVND (reference sequence). There are 13 residues in the CDR3. Here the CDR3 reads CASSVTGNEKLFF. The sequenced CDR3 bases are TGTGCCAGTAGCGTAACAGGGAATGAAAAA.

Worth noting for this clone: The read ends 3 residues shy of where the CDR3 ends; the end is completed using the germline J gene. The V call is TRBV7-7, the J call TRBJ2-1; 8 nucleotides line up with TRBD1. CDR1 is SSHAT, CDR2 FNYEAQ, per germline (reference sequence). V gave up 1 base and J gave up 4 bases; unmatched junction bases: 3. The CDR3 is made up of 15 amino acids. The CDR3 is CASSLETGGYNEQFF. CDR3 DNA (partial): TGTGCCAGCAGCTTAGAAACAGGGGGGTACAATGAG.

The CDR3 loop reads CAWSEQGKGNQPQYF. The covered CDR3 bases are TGTGCCTGGAGTGAACAGGGTAAGGGCAATCAGCCG. The V call is TRBV30, the J call TRBJ2-3, with D possibly TRBD1 on 6 matching bases. The DNA ends 3 residues before the CDR3 does, and the rest of the CDR3 is filled in from the germline J gene. Germline CDR1 reads GTSNPN; CDR2 reads SVGIG (reference sequence). The CDR3 extends over 15 amino acids.

On this clone: The read is 3 residues too short to cover the CDR3 end, so that end is filled in from the germline J gene. The V gene is TRBV7-9, the J gene TRBJ2-2; 10 bases match TRBD1. The CDR3 spans 15 residues. Germline V gene lookup returns CDR1 SEHNR and CDR2 FQNEAQ (reference sequence). Here the CDR3 reads CASSFAGTGEEKLFF. Partial CDR3 DNA: TGTGCCAGCAGCTTTGCAGGGACAGGGGAAGAAAAG.

Remarks on this clone: The CDR3 extends 3 residues past the end of the read, so its final part is completed from the germline J gene. The rearrangement joins TRBV28 to TRBJ2-3; the D is unclear. Trimming cost V 10 bases and J 5 bases, with 4 bases left between them. This CDR3 region has 9 residues. The germline CDR1 and CDR2 sequences are MDHEN and SYDVKM. The CDR3: CAIGDTQYF. The CDR3 DNA, read in part, is TGTGCCATCGGAGATACG.